Shown below are 14 T cell receptor beta chains from a single sample sequenced in a study of blood T cell repertoires in COVID-19. Sequenced by immunoSEQ multiplex PCR; TCRdb stores in-frame clones only, minus some. The data hold about 390,000 clones, with 87% observed a single time. Sequenced sample: peripheral blood. The receptors here all came from a woman aged 55-69 years with COVID-19, enrolled during active disease.

The chain uses TRBV19 and TRBJ2-7; 7 bases fit TRBD1. Unmatched junction bases numbered 4, after V lost 5 bases and J lost 0 bases. The V gene's germline CDR1 is LNHDA and CDR2 SQIVND (reference sequence). This CDR3 has 14 amino acids. The chain's CDR3 is CASSGTESSYEQYF. In DNA, the CDR3 is TGTGCCAGTAGTGGGACAGAGAGCTCCTACGAGCAGTACTTC.

This clone was seen just once. The chain combines TRBV1 with TRBJ1-5; the tabulated D call, TRBD1, remains unverified against the DNA. TRBV1 is listed as a pseudogene. CDR3 length equals 16 residues. Here the CDR3 reads CTSSQGHRVKNQPQHF. CDR3 sequence (DNA): TGCACCAGCAGCCAAGGGCACAGGGTGAAGAACCAGCCCCAGCATTTT.

The V gene is TRBV7-9, the J gene TRBJ2-7; perhaps TRBD2 as D (7 bases). CDR1 is SEHNR, CDR2 FQNEAQ, per germline (reference sequence). The CDR3 consists of 15 residues. V lost 5 bases to trimming and J lost 3 bases, with 17 bases between them. This CDR3 is CASSREATGYYEQYF. The DNA of the CDR3 is TGTGCCAGCAGCCGGGAGGCTACAGGGTACTACGAGCAGTACTTC.

This clone was detected a few times. This chain joins TRBV3-1 (or the pseudogene TRBV3-2) and TRBJ2-1, with 11 bases fitting TRBD2. Germline V gene lookup returns CDR1 LGHDT and CDR2 YNNKEL (reference sequence). CDR3 size: 13 residues. V shed 5 bases, J shed 10 bases, and the junction held 4 bases outside the gene matches. The CDR3 region has the DNA TGTGCCAGCAGCGTTCTAGCGGGGGGAGAGCAGTTCTTC. Encoded protein: CASSVLAGGEQFF.

The rearrangement links TRBV6-5 to TRBJ2-7; D may be TRBD1 (7 bases). From germline, CDR1 is MNHEY and CDR2 SVGAGI. This CDR3 spans 15 amino acids. Between the trimmed V and J ends, which lost 7 bases and 0 bases, there was a span of 16 bases. This chain's CDR3 is CASIGGTDSSYEQYF. CDR3 nucleotide sequence: TGTGCCAGCATTGGGGGGACAGACAGCTCCTACGAGCAGTACTTC.

The chain is built from TRBV4-2 and TRBJ1-5, with 8 bases matching TRBD1. The germline V gene encodes CDR1 LGHNA and CDR2 YNFKEQ. The CDR3 sequence is 16 residues long. V was pared by 1 base and J by 2 bases, with 4 bases of the junction left unmatched. CDR3 nucleotides: TGTGCCAGCAGCCAAGCGGACAGGGTAGGCAATCAGCCCCAGCATTTT. Translation gives CASSQADRVGNQPQHF.

This chain links TRBV6-4 with TRBJ1-6; 7 bases are shared with TRBD1. This CDR3 spans 14 amino acids. Germline V CDR1 and CDR2: MRHNA, SNTAGT. The J segment lost 4 bases and the V segment lost 6 bases, leaving 3 bases of the junction unmatched. This chain's CDR3 is CASSRGQYNSPLHF. CDR3 in DNA: TGTGCCAGCAGCCGGGGACAGTATAATTCACCCCTCCACTTT.

The rearrangement links TRBV7-2 to TRBJ2-3; D not resolved. The length of the CDR3 is 13 residues. Looked up from germline, CDR1 is SGHTA and CDR2 is FQGNSA. V dropped 5 bases and J dropped 2 bases, with 8 bases sitting between them. The CDR3 sequence is CASSPINTDTQYF. The CDR3 nucleotides read TGTGCCAGCAGCCCAATCAACACAGATACGCAGTATTTT.

The V gene is TRBV2, the J gene TRBJ2-7; 10 bases align to TRBD1. Germline assignment: CDR1 SNHLY and CDR2 FYNNEI. CDR3 length: 14 residues. Unmatched junction bases numbered 7, after V lost 6 bases and J lost 5 bases. The CDR3 is CASREDRGNHEQYF. The CDR3 DNA is TGTGCCAGCAGGGAGGACAGGGGGAACCACGAGCAGTACTTC. Filled out from reference TRBV2 and TRBJ2-7, the complete variable domain reads EPEVTQTPSHQVTQMGQEVILRCVPISNHLYFYWYRQILGQKVEFLVSFYNNEISEKSEIFDDQFSVERPDGSNFTLKIRSTKLEDSAMYFCASREDRGNHEQYFGPGTRLTVT.

V and J are TRBV7-2 and TRBJ2-3; tentative D call: TRBD1 (6 bases). Trimming took off 0 bases at V and 2 bases at J, with 9 bases between the two ends. Germline V gene sequence: CDR1 SGHTA, CDR2 FQGNSA. CDR3 length equals 15 residues. DNA of the CDR3: TGTGCCAGCAGCTTAGCCGGACAGCTCACAGATACGCAGTATTTT. It specifies CASSLAGQLTDTQYF.

The V gene is TRBV4-2, the J gene TRBJ2-5, with a possible D match to TRBD1 (6 bases). This CDR3 contains 15 residues. The germline V gene encodes CDR1 LGHNA and CDR2 YNFKEQ. With 0 bases removed from V and 2 bases from J, the gap between germline ends came to 10 bases. The CDR3: CASSQDEGVQETQYF. The CDR3 DNA sequence: TGTGCCAGCAGCCAAGATGAGGGGGTGCAAGAGACCCAGTACTTC.

The chain couples TRBV11-2 to TRBJ1-3; D is uncertain. This CDR3 spans 13 amino acids. Germline lookup yields CDR1 SGHAT and CDR2 FQNNGV. Trimming took off 2 bases at V and 7 bases at J, with 9 bases between the two ends. The CDR3 loop reads CASSLLGGNTIYF. CDR3 sequence (DNA): TGTGCCAGCAGCTTACTCGGCGGGAACACCATATATTTT.

The rearrangement joins TRBV28 to TRBJ1-3; D is undetermined. CDR3 length: 15 residues. The germline CDR1 and CDR2 sequences are MDHEN and SYDVKM. Trimming shortened V by 2 bases and J by 0 bases, and 8 bases separated the two germline ends. CDR3 residues: CASSLPRVSGNTIYF. As DNA, the CDR3 is TGTGCCAGCAGTTTACCACGGGTCTCTGGAAACACCATATATTTT. The complete variable domain, with remaining parts taken from reference TRBV28 and TRBJ1-3, reads DVKVTQSSRYLVKRTGEKVFLECVQDMDHENMFWYRQDPGLGLRLIYFSYDVKMKEKGDIPEGYSVSREKKERFSLILESASTNQTSMYLCASSLPRVSGNTIYFGEGSWLTVV.

This clone has more than one count but fewer than ten. CDR3 protein: CASSQAGLGQFF. The CDR3 DNA sequence: TGTGCCAGCAGCCAAGCGGGACTAGGGCAGTTCTTC. The chain carries TRBV3-1 (or the pseudogene TRBV3-2) and TRBJ2-1; TRBD2 agrees at 8 bases. CDR1 is LGHDT, CDR2 YNNKEL, per germline (reference sequence). This CDR3 has 12 amino acids. V was pared by 1 base and J by 12 bases, with 2 bases of the junction left unmatched.